This T cell receptor beta chain stems from a study of control samples from healthy donors and cancer patients. Sequencing used immunoSEQ multiplex PCR; TCRdb keeps in-frame clones, though not all of them. The sample includes 65,000 to 70,000 clones, more than 80% of them seen just once. The CDR3 consists of 12 residues. J gave up 10 bases and V 2 bases, and 2 bases lay outside the gene matches. CDR1 and CDR2 from the germline V gene are KGHDR and SFDVKD. Material for sequencing was PBMCs. This TCR came from a woman aged 45-59 years with lung cancer. The chain links TRBV24-1 to TRBJ1-1; the match to TRBD1 covers 8 bases. CDR3 nucleotide sequence: TGTGCCACCAGTGATTCCAGGGGGCTAGCTTTCTTT. Encoded protein: CATSDSRGLAFF.